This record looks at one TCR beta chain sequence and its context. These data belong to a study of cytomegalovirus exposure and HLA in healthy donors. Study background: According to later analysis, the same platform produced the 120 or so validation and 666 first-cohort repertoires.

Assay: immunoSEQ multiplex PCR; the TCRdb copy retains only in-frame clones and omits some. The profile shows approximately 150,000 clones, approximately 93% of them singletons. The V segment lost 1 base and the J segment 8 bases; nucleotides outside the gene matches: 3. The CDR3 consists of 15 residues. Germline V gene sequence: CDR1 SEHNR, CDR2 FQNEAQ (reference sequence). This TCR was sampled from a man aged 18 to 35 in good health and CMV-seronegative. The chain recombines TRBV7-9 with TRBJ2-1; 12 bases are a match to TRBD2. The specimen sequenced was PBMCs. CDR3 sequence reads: CASSLEGLAGYEQFF. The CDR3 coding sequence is TGTGCCAGCAGCTTAGAAGGACTAGCGGGATATGAGCAGTTCTTC.